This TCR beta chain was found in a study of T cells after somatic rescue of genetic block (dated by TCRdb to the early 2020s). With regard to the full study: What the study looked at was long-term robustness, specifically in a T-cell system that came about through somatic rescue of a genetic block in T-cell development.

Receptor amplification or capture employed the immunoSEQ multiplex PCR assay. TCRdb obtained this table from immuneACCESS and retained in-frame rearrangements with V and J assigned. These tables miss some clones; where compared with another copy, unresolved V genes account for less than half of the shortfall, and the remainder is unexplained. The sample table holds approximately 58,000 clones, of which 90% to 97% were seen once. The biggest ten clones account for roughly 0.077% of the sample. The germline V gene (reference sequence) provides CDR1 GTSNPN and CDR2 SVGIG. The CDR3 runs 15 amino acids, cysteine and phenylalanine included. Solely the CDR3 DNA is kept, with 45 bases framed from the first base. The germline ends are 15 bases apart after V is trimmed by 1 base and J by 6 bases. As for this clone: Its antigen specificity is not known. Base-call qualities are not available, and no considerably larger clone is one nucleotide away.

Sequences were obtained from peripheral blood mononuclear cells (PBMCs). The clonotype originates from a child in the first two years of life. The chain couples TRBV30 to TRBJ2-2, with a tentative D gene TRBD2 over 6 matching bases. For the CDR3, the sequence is CAWSAWGVRAGELFF. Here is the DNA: TGTGCCTGGAGTGCCTGGGGGGTTCGAGCCGGGGAGCTGTTTTTT.